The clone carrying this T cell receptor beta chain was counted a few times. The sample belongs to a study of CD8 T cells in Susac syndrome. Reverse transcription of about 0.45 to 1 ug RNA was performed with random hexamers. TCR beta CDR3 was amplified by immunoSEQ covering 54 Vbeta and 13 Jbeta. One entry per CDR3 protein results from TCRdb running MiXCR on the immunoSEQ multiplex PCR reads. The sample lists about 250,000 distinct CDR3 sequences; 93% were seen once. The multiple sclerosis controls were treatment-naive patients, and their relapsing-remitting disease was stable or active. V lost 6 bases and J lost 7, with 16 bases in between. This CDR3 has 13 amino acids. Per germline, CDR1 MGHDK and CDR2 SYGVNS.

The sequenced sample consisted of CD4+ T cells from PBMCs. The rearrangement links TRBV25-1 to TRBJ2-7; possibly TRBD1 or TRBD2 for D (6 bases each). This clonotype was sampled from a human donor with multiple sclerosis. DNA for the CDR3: TGTGCCAGCAGCGGCGTGGGGGCGGGGGAGCAGTACTTC. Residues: CASSGVGAGEQYF.